Below, 9 T cell receptor beta chains from the same sample are listed, as sequenced in a study of T cells in Graves' hyperthyroidism and ophthalmopathy. RNA transcripts yielded amplified TCR beta CDR3 regions. In the first-round RT-PCR of the TCR CDR3, the HTBI primer set was used. Using its own MiXCR run on the multiplex PCR reads, TCRdb lists one record per CDR3 protein. The repertoire has around 280,000 distinct CDR3 sequences, roughly an eighth of them found once; the top ten carry roughly 7.7%. Sequenced sample: blood. Receptor source: a woman aged 40 to 55 with Graves' hyperthyroidism.

In its sample, this clonotype was seen many times. The chain couples TRBV7-6 to TRBJ2-7, with D possibly called TRBD1 or TRBD2 (5 bases each). Trimming cost V 5 bases and J 4 bases, with 27 bases left between them. CDR1 is SGHVS, CDR2 FNYEAQ, per germline. CDR3 length: 18 residues. The CDR3 DNA is TGTGCCAGCAGCGCGTACCTAATCAACCATGAGAGGGGTTACGAGCAGTACTTC. Amino acids: CASSAYLINHERGYEQYF. Drawing the rest from reference TRBV7-6 and TRBJ2-7, the complete variable domain is GAGVSQSPRYKVTKRGQDVALRCDPISGHVSLYWYRQALGQGPEFLTYFNYEAQQDKSGLPNDRFSAERPEGSISTLTIQRTEQRDSAMYRCASSAYLINHERGYEQYFGPGTRLTVT.

This clonotype was seen only a few times. The chain couples TRBV15 to TRBJ1-4; the D is unclear. CDR1 is LNHNV, CDR2 YYDKDF, per germline (reference sequence). The V end was cut by 5 bases, the J end by 8 bases, with 9 bases between. The CDR3 is made up of 12 amino acids. CDR3 sequence: CATSLGWEKLFF. CDR3 DNA: TGTGCCACCAGCCTGGGCTGGGAAAAACTGTTTTTT.

The chain employs TRBV12-3 or TRBV12-4 and TRBJ2-1, with D possibly being TRBD1 (5 bases). The CDR3 is made up of 15 amino acids. V gave up 5 bases and J gave up 2 bases, with 13 bases separating them. CDR3 DNA sequence: TGTGCCAGCAGTGCCGACAGCGCTCCCTACAATGAGCAGTTCTTC. This translates into CASSADSAPYNEQFF.

This sequence joins TRBV18 and TRBJ1-5, with 11 bases identical to TRBD1. This CDR3 is built from 16 residues. Germline V CDR1 and CDR2: KGHSH, LQKENI. The junction had 6 bases not matched to a gene; V was cut back by 1 base and J by 7 bases. For the CDR3, the DNA is TGTGCCAGCTCACCACGGACAGGGGGCGCGGACCAGCCCCAGCATTTT. It encodes CASSPRTGGADQPQHF.

This clonotype was observed many times. V gene TRBV5-8 combines with J gene TRBJ1-2; a possible D gene is TRBD1 (5 bases). V shed 1 base and J shed 2 bases, with 15 bases lying between them. The CDR3 is 16 residues long. CDR1 and CDR2 (germline): SGHTS, YDEGEE. The CDR3 bases are TGTGCCAGCAGCTTGACGGGCAGGGTACTCAACTATGGCTACACCTTC. Residues: CASSLTGRVLNYGYTF.

This chain links TRBV4-2 with TRBJ2-1, with no clear D. Germline V gives CDR1 LGHNA, CDR2 YNFKEQ. The CDR3 sequence is 16 residues long. With 0 bases removed from V and 5 bases from J, the gap between germline ends came to 14 bases. CDR3 in DNA: TGTGCCAGCAGCCAAGAGAGAGGACCTCCTCACAATGAGCAGTTCTTC. Translation: CASSQERGPPHNEQFF.

The sample holds many counts of this clonotype. V usage is TRBV7-2 and J usage is TRBJ1-3; D unclear. CDR3 length: 16 residues. Trimming removed 7 bases from V and 0 bases from J, with 16 bases in between. CDR1 is SGHTA and CDR2 is FQGNSA in the germline V gene. The CDR3 nucleotides are TGTGCCAGCACCCGAGAGGGCCTCCCCTCTGGAAACACCATATATTTT. Its protein is CASTREGLPSGNTIYF.

This clonotype was seen at least ten times. This rearrangement joins TRBV12-3 or TRBV12-4 to TRBJ2-7; no clear D gene. The CDR3 is 15 residues long. Trimming left V 4 bases short and J 1 base short, with 14 bases between. DNA of the CDR3: TGTGCCAGCAGTTCCCTTTGGTCAACGTCCTACGAGCAGTACTTC. Protein sequence: CASSSLWSTSYEQYF.

This clonotype was seen a handful of times. One base away lies a much larger clone, so this may be a sequencing read error. V gene TRBV3-1 combines with J gene TRBJ2-1; 12 bases are a match to TRBD2. CDR1 and CDR2 (germline): LGHDT, YNNKEL (reference sequence). The CDR3 has 16 amino acids. The CDR3 loop is CASSRLLAGGPNGQFF. CDR3 nucleotide sequence: TGTGCCAGCAGCCGGTTACTAGCGGGAGGACCCAATGGGCAGTTCTTC.